The 19 T cell receptor beta chains below come from one sample, sequenced in a study of T cell repertoires in cytomegalovirus infection. Each CDR3 protein is one row after TCRdb ran MiXCR on the reads. The sample carries around 500,000 distinct CDR3 sequences, roughly 46% recorded once. Antigens of these TCRs are unknown. This specimen was cultured PBMCs, taken from culture after CMV antigen stimulation. Every receptor here comes from a human donor in good health (CMV status not recorded). Some clones in this sample may be carry-over from other donors' samples.

The CDR3: CASSLEKRVIGNEQFF. In DNA form, the CDR3 reads TGTGCCAGCAGCTTAGAAAAGCGGGTCATTGGCAATGAGCAGTTCTTC. The chain has TRBV11-2 and TRBJ2-1; D might be TRBD2 (6 bases). This CDR3 spans 16 amino acids. Germline lookup yields CDR1 SGHAT and CDR2 FQNNGV. V was trimmed by 0 bases and J by 6 bases, leaving 15 bases between them.

This sequence joins TRBV7-8 and TRBJ2-5, with 8 nucleotides matching TRBD1. Germline CDR1 and CDR2: SGHVS and FQNEAQ. This CDR3 is 15 amino acids long. V lost 4 bases to trimming and J lost 1 base; unmatched junction nucleotides: 5. The CDR3 DNA reads as TGTGCCAGCAGCTGGACAGGGTTAAGCCAAGAGACCCAGTACTTC. This gives the protein CASSWTGLSQETQYF. Combining the CDR3 with reference TRBV7-8 and TRBJ2-5 gives the whole variable domain GAGVSQSPRYKVAKRGQDVALRCDPISGHVSLFWYQQALGQGPEFLTYFQNEAQLDKSGLPSDRFFAERPEGSVSTLKIQRTQQEDSAVYLCASSWTGLSQETQYFGPGTRLLVL.

CDR3 DNA: TGTGCCACCAGTGGGGGCCCGGAGGACGACTTCCAAGAGACCCAGTACTTC. It yields the protein CATSGGPEDDFQETQYF. This chain connects TRBV24-1 to TRBJ2-5; D may correspond to TRBD1 or TRBD2 (5 bases each). The CDR3 extends over 17 amino acids. The V gene's germline CDR1 is KGHDR and CDR2 SFDVKD. V gave up 5 bases and J gave up 1 base, with 19 bases separating them.

This clonotype was detected a few times. The rearrangement uses TRBV4-3 and TRBJ1-6; D not resolved. Per the germline V gene, CDR1 is LGHNA and CDR2 is YSLEER. V gave up 0 bases and J gave up 8 bases, with 11 bases separating them. CDR3 length: 15 amino acids. This chain's CDR3 is CASSQERDGYSPLHF. The CDR3 coding sequence is TGCGCCAGCAGCCAAGAGAGAGACGGGTATTCACCCCTCCACTTT.

This chain links TRBV28 with TRBJ1-1; D is ambiguous. V was clipped by 3 bases and J by 2 bases, with 7 bases between them. CDR3 length: 13 residues. Germline assignment: CDR1 MDHEN and CDR2 SYDVKM. The CDR3 here is CASSFQKNTEAFF. Written as DNA, the CDR3 is TGTGCCAGCAGTTTCCAAAAAAACACTGAAGCTTTCTTT.

This clonotype was seen only a few times. This rearrangement joins TRBV7-2 to TRBJ2-3, with D maybe TRBD2 (5 bases). This CDR3 has 15 amino acids. The V end lost 5 bases, the J end lost 4 bases, and 16 bases lay between the germline ends. CDR1 and CDR2 from the germline V gene are SGHTA and FQGNSA. The CDR3 DNA reads TGTGCCAGCAGCCTCTACGTGGGAGTTGCAGATACGCAGTATTTT. This codes for CASSLYVGVADTQYF.

This sequence joins TRBV12-3 or TRBV12-4 and TRBJ2-5, with D maybe TRBD1 (6 bases). V shed 2 bases and J shed 5 bases, with 9 bases lying between them. The CDR3 has 13 residues. Here the CDR3 reads CASSLQGMETQYF. DNA for the CDR3: TGTGCCAGCAGTTTACAGGGGATGGAGACCCAGTACTTC.

The chain carries TRBV7-2 and TRBJ2-5; no firm D call. Deletions cut 7 bases from V and 4 bases from J, with 19 bases between. From germline, CDR1 is SGHTA and CDR2 FQGNSA. The CDR3 is 15 residues long. The CDR3 sequence: CASTLSVQERETQYF. The CDR3 coding sequence is TGTGCCAGCACCCTAAGCGTGCAAGAGAGAGAGACCCAGTACTTC.

The chain is built from TRBV6-1 and TRBJ1-6; a weak D match, TRBD1 (5 bases). CDR1 is MNHNS, CDR2 SASEGT, per germline. Trimming took 0 bases from V and 2 from J, leaving 11 bases between them. The CDR3 covers 17 residues. CDR3 sequence: CASSEAGAGAYNSPLHF. CDR3 sequence (DNA): TGTGCCAGCAGTGAAGCGGGAGCGGGGGCCTATAATTCACCCCTCCACTTT.

This clonotype has just one count. The chain employs TRBV11-2 and TRBJ2-2; weak D call: TRBD2 (5 bases). Germline V gives CDR1 SGHAT, CDR2 FQNNGV. The CDR3 runs 13 residues. The CDR3 loop is CAKKAEYTGELFF. The CDR3 DNA reads as TGTGCAAAAAAAGCGGAATACACCGGGGAGCTGTTTTTT.

The gene calls are TRBV6-5 and TRBJ1-5, with D perhaps TRBD1 (5 bases). The CDR3 consists of 14 residues. The germline CDR1 and CDR2 sequences are MNHEY and SVGAGI. Trimming removed 0 bases at V and 5 bases at J, with 8 bases between. The CDR3: CASSYSGVHQPQHF. In DNA, the CDR3 is TGTGCCAGCAGTTACTCAGGGGTGCATCAGCCCCAGCATTTT.

The chain combines TRBV5-6 with TRBJ1-2; D is uncertain. V was cut by 4 bases and J by 8 bases, with 18 bases left in between. The CDR3 has 14 amino acids. The germline V gene encodes CDR1 SGHDT and CDR2 YYEEEE. CDR3 loop: CASSTTRAAWGYTF. DNA for the CDR3: TGTGCCAGCAGCACAACCAGAGCCGCGTGGGGCTACACCTTC.

The table lists this clonotype with a few counts. V and J are TRBV6-2 or TRBV6-3 and TRBJ2-7; 13 bases fit TRBD2. The V gene's germline CDR1 is MNHEY and CDR2 SVGEGT. CDR3 size: 13 residues. V lost 8 bases to trimming and J lost 6 bases; unmatched junction nucleotides: 4. The CDR3 DNA reads TGTGCCAGCTCGGGACTAGCGGGAAGCGAGCAGTACTTC. It translates to CASSGLAGSEQYF.

This clonotype was picked up a small number of times. The J gene is TRBJ1-5, the V gene TRBV7-4; 8 nucleotides line up with TRBD1. CDR1 is SGHVT and CDR2 is SQSDAQ in the germline V gene. Trimming took 5 bases from V and 6 from J; bases not matched to a gene: 9. The CDR3 is 15 amino acids. CDR3 in DNA: TGTGCCAGCAGCCCGTCAGGACAGGGTAGTCAGCCCCAGCATTTT. This sequence encodes CASSPSGQGSQPQHF.

In this sample, this clonotype turned up a few times. The V call is TRBV7-9, the J call TRBJ2-1; D unclear. CDR3 size: 13 residues. In germline, CDR1 is SEHNR, CDR2 FQNEAQ (reference sequence). With 3 bases removed from V and 3 bases from J, the gap between germline ends came to 6 bases. The CDR3 DNA follows: TGTGCCAGCAGCTTTCAAAGCTACAATGAGCAGTTCTTC. This sequence encodes CASSFQSYNEQFF.

The rearrangement joins TRBV7-6 to TRBJ2-5; no reliable D call. CDR3 length: 13 amino acids. V lost 1 base to trimming and J lost 5 bases, with 8 bases between them. In germline, CDR1 is SGHVS, CDR2 FNYEAQ. The chain's CDR3 is CASSLVHSETQYF. The CDR3 coding sequence is TGTGCCAGCAGCTTAGTCCATAGTGAGACCCAGTACTTC.

V is TRBV7-9 and J is TRBJ2-4; 10 bases line up with TRBD1. Germline lookup yields CDR1 SEHNR and CDR2 FQNEAQ (reference sequence). The CDR3 consists of 16 residues. Trimming removed 5 bases from V and 5 bases from J; junction bases left unmatched: 9. The DNA of the CDR3 is TGTGCCAGCAGCCACGACAGGGGGCATTGGGAAAACATTCAGTACTTC. Translated, it gives CASSHDRGHWENIQYF.

The chain carries TRBV2 and TRBJ2-1; D ambiguous. The germline gives CDR1 SNHLY, CDR2 FYNNEI. This CDR3 contains 12 residues. Trimming took off 8 bases at V and 3 bases at J, with 8 bases between the two ends. As DNA, the CDR3 is TGTGCCAGCCTCGGTAGCTACAATGAGCAGTTCTTC. Translation: CASLGSYNEQFF.

The V and J genes are TRBV6-2 or TRBV6-3 and TRBJ2-5, with no clear D. Trimming shortened V by 8 bases and J by 7 bases, and 8 bases separated the two germline ends. Looked up from germline, CDR1 is MNHEY and CDR2 is SVGEGT. The CDR3 covers 10 residues. The CDR3 sequence: CASGRGTQYF. As DNA, the CDR3 is TGTGCCAGCGGTCGTGGGACCCAGTACTTC.